This T cell receptor (beta chain) was obtained from a study of OX40 agonist ivuxolimab in advanced cancers. This CDR3 is 15 amino acids long. Germline CDR1 reads SGHTA; CDR2 reads FQGNSA. The V end lost 6 bases, the J end lost 8 bases, and 20 bases lay between the germline ends. TCRdb's copy holds only in-frame clones and misses some; the assay was immunoSEQ multiplex PCR. Here the sample spans 65,000 to 80,000 clones, over 75% being singletons. This chain connects TRBV7-2 to TRBJ2-4; D is perhaps TRBD2 (5 bases). This sequence originates from an adult with an advanced solid tumor such as melanoma, head and neck, liver or kidney cancer. Sequencing used CD4+ or CD8+ T cells sorted from blood, obtained in a trial of the OX40 agonist ivuxolimab. The CDR3, as DNA: TGTGCCAGCAGGCCGGACTCCATGGATGGGTACATTCAGTACTTC. Protein product: CASRPDSMDGYIQYF. Full variable domain (missing parts from reference TRBV7-2 and TRBJ2-4): GAGVSQSPSNKVTEKGKDVELRCDPISGHTALYWYRQSLGQGLEFLIYFQGNSAPDKSGLPSDRFSAERTGGSVSTLTIQRTQQEDSAVYLCASRPDSMDGYIQYFGAGTRLSVL.